Below, 2 T cell receptor beta chains from the same sample are listed, as sequenced in a study of T cells after yellow fever vaccination. TCRdb ran MiXCR on the 5' RACE reads and lists one entry per CDR3 protein. Seen here are under 400,000 distinct CDR3 sequences, more than 9% observed once, and the top ten hold 18%. This material consisted of PBMCs, taken on the day of the first yellow fever vaccination. The receptor set was obtained from a man between 18 and 29 years old who received the YFV17D yellow fever vaccine.

This clonotype was detected only a few times. The chain couples TRBV28 to TRBJ2-2; D uncertain. CDR1 is MDHEN and CDR2 is SYDVKM in the germline V gene. The CDR3 loop spans 18 amino acids. V lost 3 bases, J lost 1 base, and 18 bases lay in between. CDR3 nucleotide sequence: TGTGCCAGCAGTTTGGTACAGACTCCTGTATTGAACACCGGGGAGCTGTTTTTT. Translated: CASSLVQTPVLNTGELFF.

A few counts support this clonotype. The V call is TRBV12-3 or TRBV12-4, the J call TRBJ2-2; 7 positions match TRBD1. The CDR3 loop spans 14 amino acids. V lost 6 bases and J lost 5; bases outside the gene matches: 6. The CDR3 DNA reads TGTGCCAGCAGACCGGGACAGAGAACCGGGGAGCTGTTTTTT. It translates to CASRPGQRTGELFF.